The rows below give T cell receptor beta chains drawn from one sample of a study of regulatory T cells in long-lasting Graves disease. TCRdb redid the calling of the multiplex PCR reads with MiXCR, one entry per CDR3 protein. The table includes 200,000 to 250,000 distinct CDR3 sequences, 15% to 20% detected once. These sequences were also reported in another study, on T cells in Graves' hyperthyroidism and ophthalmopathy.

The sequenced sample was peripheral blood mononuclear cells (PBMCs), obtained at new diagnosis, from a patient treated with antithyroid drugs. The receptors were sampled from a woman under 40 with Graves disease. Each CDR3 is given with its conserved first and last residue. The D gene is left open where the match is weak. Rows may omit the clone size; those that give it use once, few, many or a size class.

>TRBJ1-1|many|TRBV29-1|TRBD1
CSTTGTADSMNTEAFF
TGCTCTACCACCGGGACAGCCGACAGTATGAACACTGAAGCTTTCTTT
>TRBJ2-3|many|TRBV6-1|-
CASRRTSGDTQYF
TGTGCCAGCAGGCGGACCTCGGGGGATACGCAGTATTTT
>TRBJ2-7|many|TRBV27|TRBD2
CASSLLGGGSYEQYF
TGTGCCAGCAGTTTACTGGGGGGGGGGTCCTACGAGCAGTACTTC
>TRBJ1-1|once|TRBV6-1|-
CASRQGLNTEAFF
TGTGCCAGCAGACAGGGCTTGAACACTGAAGCTTTCTTT
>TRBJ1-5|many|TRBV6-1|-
CASRVDTWNSNQPQHF
TGTGCCAGCAGGGTGGACACTTGGAATAGCAATCAGCCCCAGCATTTT
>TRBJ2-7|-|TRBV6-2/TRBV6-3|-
CASSPGPAVYEQYF
TGTGCCAGCAGTCCCGGGCCAGCTGTCTACGAGCAGTACTTC
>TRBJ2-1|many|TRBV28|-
CASSPGAADNEQFF
TGTGCCAGCAGCCCCGGGGCGGCGGACAATGAGCAGTTCTTC
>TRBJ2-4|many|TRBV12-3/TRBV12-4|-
CASSLFVGGGRAKNIQYF
TGTGCCAGCAGTTTATTCGTCGGTGGGGGGCGAGCCAAAAACATTCAGTACTTC
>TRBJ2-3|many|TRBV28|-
CASRWELTDTQYF
TGTGCCAGCAGGTGGGAATTGACAGATACGCAGTATTTT
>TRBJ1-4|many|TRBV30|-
CAWSVSSAANEKLFF
TGTGCCTGGAGTGTATCGTCAGCGGCTAATGAAAAACTGTTTTTT
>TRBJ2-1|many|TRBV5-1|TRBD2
CASSSLGLAGFNEQFF
TGCGCCAGCAGCTCATTGGGACTAGCGGGATTTAATGAGCAGTTCTTC
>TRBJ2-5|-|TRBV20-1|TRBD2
CSARELSEREGGETQYF
TGCAGTGCTAGAGAGCTTTCCGAGCGGGAGGGAGGGGAGACCCAGTACTTC
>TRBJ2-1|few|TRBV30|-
CAFKPEVLQLYNEQFF
TGTGCCTTCAAGCCGGAGGTACTTCAACTCTACAATGAGCAGTTCTTC
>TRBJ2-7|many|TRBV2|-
CASRLTPGEQYF
TGTGCCAGCAGACTTACCCCCGGCGAGCAGTACTTC
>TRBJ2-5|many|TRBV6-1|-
CASSPRAGGKNQETQYF
TGTGCCAGCAGCCCCCGGGCCGGCGGAAAGAACCAAGAGACCCAGTACTTC
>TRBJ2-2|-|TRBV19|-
CASSRRSDTGELFF
TGTGCCAGTAGTCGGAGAAGTGACACCGGGGAGCTGTTTTTT
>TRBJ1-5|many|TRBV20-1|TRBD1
CSAHIPTGQSNQPQHF
TGCAGTGCTCATATCCCGACAGGGCAGAGCAATCAGCCCCAGCATTTT
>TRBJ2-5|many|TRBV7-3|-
CASPAPRRDAKETQYF
TGTGCCAGTCCTGCCCCTCGTCGGGACGCTAAAGAGACCCAGTACTTC
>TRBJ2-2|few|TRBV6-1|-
CASKTLRGGRHAGELFF
TGTGCCAGCAAAACATTAAGAGGGGGAAGACACGCCGGGGAGCTGTTTTTT
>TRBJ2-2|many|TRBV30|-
CAWSLGLQGDTGELFF
TGTGCCTGGAGTTTGGGACTACAGGGGGACACCGGGGAGCTGTTTTTT
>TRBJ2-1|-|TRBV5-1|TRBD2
CASSLEVGYSGRRFEQFF
TGCGCCAGCAGCTTGGAGGTCGGGTACAGCGGGAGGCGTTTTGAGCAGTTCTTC
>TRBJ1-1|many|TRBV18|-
CASSRGGPNTEAFF
TGTGCCAGCTCACGCGGGGGCCCGAACACTGAAGCTTTCTTT
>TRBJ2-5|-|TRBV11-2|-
CASSLRPGLEETQYF
TGTGCCAGCAGCTTAAGGCCAGGGTTGGAAGAGACCCAGTACTTC
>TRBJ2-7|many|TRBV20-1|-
CSARGGGAAYEQYF
TGCAGTGCTAGGGGGGGAGGCGCGGCGTACGAGCAGTACTTC
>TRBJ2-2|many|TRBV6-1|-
CASSEGGINTGELFF
TGTGCCAGCAGTGAAGGCGGGATTAACACCGGGGAGCTGTTTTTT
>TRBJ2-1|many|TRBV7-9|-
CASETGPVYEQFF
TGTGCCAGCGAAACGGGACCTGTTTATGAGCAGTTCTTC
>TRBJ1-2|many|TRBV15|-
CATSREGFLGYTF
TGTGCCACCAGCAGAGAAGGGTTTTTGGGCTACACCTTC
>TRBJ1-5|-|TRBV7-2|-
CASSLLGLAVSNQPQHF
TGTGCCAGCAGCTTACTTGGGCTGGCAGTTAGCAATCAGCCCCAGCATTTT
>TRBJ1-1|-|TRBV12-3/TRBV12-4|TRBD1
CASRIEQGARTEAFF
TGTGCCAGCAGGATAGAACAGGGGGCGAGGACTGAAGCTTTCTTT
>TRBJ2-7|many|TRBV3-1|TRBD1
CASSQGTGTAYEQYF
TGTGCCAGCAGCCAAGGTACCGGGACAGCCTACGAGCAGTACTTC
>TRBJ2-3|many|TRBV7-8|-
CASSLNLDTQYF
TGTGCCAGCAGCTTAAATCTGGATACGCAGTATTTT
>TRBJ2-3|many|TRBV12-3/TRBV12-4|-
CASRGTGKSTDTQYF
TGTGCCAGCAGAGGTACAGGGAAAAGCACAGATACGCAGTATTTT
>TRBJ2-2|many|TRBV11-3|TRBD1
CASSPPGQKTGELFF
TGTGCCAGCAGCCCACCGGGACAGAAAACCGGGGAGCTGTTTTTT
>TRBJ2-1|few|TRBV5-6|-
CASSLRVSHNEQFF
TGTGCCAGCAGCTTACGGGTCAGTCACAATGAGCAGTTCTTC
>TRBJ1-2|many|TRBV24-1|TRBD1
CATSDPGGVDGYTF
TGTGCCACCAGTGACCCAGGGGGAGTGGATGGCTACACCTTC
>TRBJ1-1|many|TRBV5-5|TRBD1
CASTRNRGITEAFF
TGTGCCAGCACCAGAAACAGGGGTATCACTGAAGCTTTCTTT
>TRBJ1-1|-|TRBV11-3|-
CASSLDYGAGPTEAFF
TGTGCCAGCAGCTTAGATTATGGGGCCGGGCCCACTGAAGCTTTCTTT
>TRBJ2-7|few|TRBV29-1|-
CSVRRASAYEQYF
TGCAGCGTCCGCCGGGCTAGCGCCTACGAGCAGTACTTC
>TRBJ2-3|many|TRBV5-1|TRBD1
CASSQPGTGNTDTQYF
TGCGCCAGCAGCCAGCCCGGGACAGGTAACACAGATACGCAGTATTTT
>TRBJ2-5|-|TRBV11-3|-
CASSPRDSETQYF
TGTGCCAGCAGCCCCCGAGACTCGGAGACCCAGTACTTC
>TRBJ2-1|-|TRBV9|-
CASSETGTPYNEQFF
TGTGCCAGCAGCGAGACCGGGACTCCATATAATGAGCAGTTCTTC
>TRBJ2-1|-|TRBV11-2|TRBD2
CASSNLLAGVNNEQFF
TGTGCCAGCAGCAATTTACTAGCGGGAGTTAACAATGAGCAGTTCTTC
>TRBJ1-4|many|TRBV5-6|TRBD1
CASSSTGGNEKLFF
TGTGCCAGCAGCTCGACAGGGGGCAATGAAAAACTGTTTTTT
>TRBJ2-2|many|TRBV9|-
CASSVVGSQTGELFF
TGTGCCAGCAGCGTAGTGGGCAGTCAAACCGGGGAGCTGTTTTTT
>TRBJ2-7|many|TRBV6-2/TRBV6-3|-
CASSYLGGGYEQYF
TGTGCCAGCAGTTATTTGGGAGGGGGTTACGAGCAGTACTTC
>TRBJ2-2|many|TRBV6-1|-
CASRTNRVLTGELFF
TGTGCCAGCAGAACCAACAGGGTACTAACCGGGGAGCTGTTTTTT
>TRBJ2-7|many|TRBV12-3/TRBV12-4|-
CASSLGVGGSYEQYF
TGTGCCAGCAGTCTAGGGGTCGGGGGCTCCTACGAGCAGTACTTC
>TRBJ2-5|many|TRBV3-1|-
CASSQETGRGTQYF
TGTGCCAGCAGCCAAGAGACAGGAAGGGGGACCCAGTACTTC
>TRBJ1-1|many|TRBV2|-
CASSSTKNTEAFF
TGTGCCAGCAGTTCTACCAAAAACACTGAAGCTTTCTTT
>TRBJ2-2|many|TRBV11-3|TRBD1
CASSSGQGRPGELFF
TGTGCCAGCAGCTCCGGACAGGGAAGACCCGGGGAGCTGTTTTTT
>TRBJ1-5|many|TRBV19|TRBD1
CASSTGTGARMNQPQHF
TGTGCCAGTAGTACCGGGACAGGGGCTAGAATGAATCAGCCCCAGCATTTT
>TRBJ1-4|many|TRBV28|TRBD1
CASTPSGTGGIEKLFF
TGTGCCAGCACCCCCTCCGGGACAGGGGGCATTGAAAAACTGTTTTTT
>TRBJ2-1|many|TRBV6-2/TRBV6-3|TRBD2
CASSFGGGPVDEQFF
TGTGCCAGCAGCTTTGGGGGAGGGCCGGTCGATGAGCAGTTCTTC
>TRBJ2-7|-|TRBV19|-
CASRGGGRYEQYF
TGTGCCAGTAGGGGAGGTGGCCGCTACGAGCAGTACTTC
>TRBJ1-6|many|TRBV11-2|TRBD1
CASSGIQGATSPLHF
TGTGCCAGCAGCGGAATACAGGGGGCAACTTCACCCCTCCACTTT
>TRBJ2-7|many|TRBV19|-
CASRKGVEQYF
TGTGCCAGTAGAAAAGGGGTTGAGCAGTACTTC
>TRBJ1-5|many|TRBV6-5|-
CASSWDIGGNQPQHF
TGTGCCAGCAGTTGGGACATCGGAGGAAATCAGCCCCAGCATTTT